This is a list of T cell receptor beta chains from one sample in a study of vaccination effects on CD4 cells after COVID-19. TCRdb's table, derived via immunoSEQ multiplex PCR, lists solely in-frame clones and lacks some. The sample carries some 52,000 clones, approximately 75% recorded once. Their specific antigens are unknown. This sample comprised CD4+ T cells from PBMCs cultured with HCoV-OC43 spike peptides, obtained before COVID-19 vaccination. These receptors originate from a human donor who received a COVID-19 vaccine. The CDR3 runs from the conserved cysteine through the conserved F or W. Each record gives: J gene, V gene, D gene, clone size, CDR3 DNA, CDR3 protein. The D gene is left open where the match is weak. Clone size is stated in some rows and not others, as once, few, many or a class when expanded.

TRBJ2-2	TRBV7-2	-	-	TGTGCCAGCAGCCTGTACAGACCCGACACCGGGGAGCTGTTTTTT	CASSLYRPDTGELFF
TRBJ2-2	TRBV6-5	-	-	TGTGCCAGCAGTCGCCGCCATTCGAACACCGGGGAGCTGTTTTTT	CASSRRHSNTGELFF
TRBJ2-3	TRBV5-1	-	once	TGCGCCAGCAGCTTGGAGCCTAGCTTGGTCACAGATACGCAGTATTTT	CASSLEPSLVTDTQYF
TRBJ1-2	TRBV19	-	-	TGTGCCAGTAGAAACCAGGGTAACTATGGCTACACCTTC	CASRNQGNYGYTF
TRBJ1-3	TRBV30	-	once	TGTGCCTGGAGTGCGGGAGGAAACACCATATATTTT	CAWSAGGNTIYF
TRBJ2-2	TRBV9	-	-	TGTGCCAGCAGCCCCACAGTTGGGGGGCTCGTCACCGGGGAGCTGTTTTTT	CASSPTVGGLVTGELFF
TRBJ1-5	TRBV15	-	-	TGTGCCACCAGCAAACGATGGGGAGGGGGCAATCAGCCCCAGCATTTT	CATSKRWGGGNQPQHF
TRBJ2-5	TRBV14	TRBD1	-	TGTGCCAGCAGCCTTTCAGGGGGCTCGTGGGAGACCCAGTACTTC	CASSLSGGSWETQYF
TRBJ2-2	TRBV2	TRBD1	-	TGTGCCAGCAGTGGAGACAGGGGAACCGGGGAGCTGTTTTTT	CASSGDRGTGELFF
TRBJ2-2	TRBV19	-	once	TGTGCCAGTAGCCCGGGGGGCCGTAACACCGGGGAGCTGTTTTTT	CASSPGGRNTGELFF
TRBJ2-1	TRBV4-3	TRBD2	once	TGCGCCAGCAGCCAGGAAACTAGCGGGGGGGGAGATGAGCAGTTCTTC	CASSQETSGGGDEQFF
TRBJ2-3	TRBV4-3	TRBD1	-	TGCGCCAGCAGCTGGGGGGTAGAGGGACAGGCGAGCACAGATACGCAGTATTTT	CASSWGVEGQASTDTQYF
TRBJ1-1	TRBV30	-	-	TGTGCCTGGAAGCCGGGGACGTTGATTAGGAACACTGAAGCTTTCTTT	CAWKPGTLIRNTEAFF
TRBJ1-6	TRBV6-4	-	-	TGTGCCAGCAGTGCATCGGGGGATTCACCCCTCCACTTT	CASSASGDSPLHF
TRBJ2-5	TRBV27	TRBD2	-	TGTGCCAGCAGTCCACCCCGAGGGACTAGCGGACGGGAGACCCAGTACTTC	CASSPPRGTSGRETQYF
TRBJ1-2	TRBV18	-	-	TGTGCCAGCTCACCTACAATCGGGACAAACATTGGCTACACCTTC	CASSPTIGTNIGYTF
TRBJ1-4	TRBV5-6	-	-	TGTGCCAGCAGCTTGCGCAGGGTCAGTGAAAAACTGTTTTTT	CASSLRRVSEKLFF
TRBJ2-1	TRBV30	-	once	TGTGCCTGGAGTGAGTTAAAGGGAAGTTTGAAGCAGTTCTTC	CAWSELKGSLKQFF
TRBJ2-5	TRBV21-1	-	-	TGTGCCAGCAGCAAAGGATCGAGGACAGGGGTCACCTTGATTTGGGTAGAGACCCAGTACTTC	CASSKGSRTGVTLIWVETQYF
TRBJ1-1	TRBV5-5	-	-	TGTGCCAGCAGCTTGTTGGTGAACACTGAAGCTTTCTTT	CASSLLVNTEAFF
TRBJ1-2	TRBV19	TRBD1	-	TGTGCCAGTAGACCCGGGACAGGGGCCGACTATGGCTACACCTTC	CASRPGTGADYGYTF
TRBJ1-6	TRBV12-3/TRBV12-4	-	-	TGTGCCAGCAGTTTGGGCCATTCACCCCTCCACTTT	CASSLGHSPLHF
TRBJ1-5	TRBV29-1	-	-	TGCAGCGCCGTGGGGACCTTTCCACCCGAATACTATAGCAATCAGCCCCAGCATTTT	CSAVGTFPPEYYSNQPQHF
TRBJ1-6	TRBV2	TRBD1	-	TGTGCCAGCAGTGGACAGGGGGGGACTTATAATTCACCCCTCCACTTT	CASSGQGGTYNSPLHF
TRBJ1-2	TRBV5-4	TRBD1	-	TGTGCCAGCAGCCTACAGGACAGGGGGCGTAGGGGTGGCTACACCTTC	CASSLQDRGRRGGYTF
TRBJ2-3	TRBV9	-	-	TGTGCCAGCAGTATCCTCGGGGATACGCAGTATTTT	CASSILGDTQYF
TRBJ1-2	TRBV30	-	-	TGTGCCTGGAGTGTTACCGGGACAACCTATGGCTACACCTTC	CAWSVTGTTYGYTF
TRBJ1-1	TRBV6-6	-	-	TGTGCCAGCAGGGGGGGGGACACTGAAGCTTTCTTT	CASRGGDTEAFF
TRBJ2-5	TRBV25-1	-	-	TGTGCCAGCAGTGTATGGGAACCGTTAAGTCTGTACCAAGAGACCCAGTACTTC	CASSVWEPLSLYQETQYF
TRBJ1-1	TRBV19	-	few	TGTGCCAGTAACGGAGGGCGAGCTTTCTTT	CASNGGRAFF
TRBJ1-2	TRBV6-4	-	few	TGTGCCAGCCTTATAAGGGAAACAGAGCCCTATGGCTACACCTTC	CASLIRETEPYGYTF
TRBJ2-3	TRBV6-5	-	-	TGTGCCAGCAGACCGGGACCTGGCACAGATACGCAGTATTTT	CASRPGPGTDTQYF
TRBJ1-2	TRBV7-8	-	-	TGTGCCAGCAGCTTAGGGGGCTTGCGGGGCTACACCTTC	CASSLGGLRGYTF
TRBJ1-6	TRBV5-8	-	-	TGTGCCAGCGCGGGGGGACACCTCTATAATTCACCCCTCCACTTT	CASAGGHLYNSPLHF
TRBJ1-1	TRBV7-9	TRBD1	-	TGTGCCAGCAGCTTCGGACAGGGTGAAGCTTTCTTT	CASSFGQGEAFF
TRBJ2-5	TRBV9	TRBD2	once	TGTGCCAGCAGCGGAGGGGCTAGCGGGGGGTTTAGGGAGACCCAGTACTTC	CASSGGASGGFRETQYF
TRBJ2-2	TRBV5-1	-	-	TGCGCCAGCAGCCAGGACGGCGCGAACACCGGGGAGCTGTTTTTT	CASSQDGANTGELFF
TRBJ2-3	TRBV24-1	-	once	TGTGCCACCAGTGCGAATACAGCGGATACGCAGTATTTT	CATSANTADTQYF
TRBJ1-3	TRBV18	-	-	TGTGCCAGCTCACCATGGGGCCCGGCAGGATCGAGCTCTGGAAACACCATATATTTT	CASSPWGPAGSSSGNTIYF